The 27 T cell receptor beta chains given below trace back to one sample, sequenced in a study of blood T cells in healthy people across ages. Primers used in a second PCR of about 7 to 11 cycles were a sample-barcoded 5' primer and a J-beta primer mix. MiXCR, run by TCRdb on the 5' RACE reads, gives a single entry per CDR3 protein. The top ten hold about 19% of the sample, which has about 1 million distinct CDR3 sequences, 45% seen once. Sequencing was carried out using blood. The receptors derive from a woman aged 60-75 years in good health.

The chain has TRBV10-1 and TRBJ2-5, with D unresolved. This CDR3 contains 13 residues. V was shortened by 2 bases and J by 2 bases, with 6 bases between the two germline ends. Germline V gene data show CDR1 as WNHNN and CDR2 as SYGVQD (reference sequence). As DNA, the CDR3 is TGCGCCAGCAGTGAGGCCAGGCAAGAGACCCAGTACTTC. Its protein product is CASSEARQETQYF.

The CDR3 region has the DNA TGCAGTGCTAGAGATCGACCCCTTGGCACAGATACGCAGTATTTT. It translates to CSARDRPLGTDTQYF. The chain links TRBV20-1 to TRBJ2-3; no reliable D call. Per the germline V gene, CDR1 is DFQATT and CDR2 is SNEGSKA (reference sequence). V shed 0 bases and J shed 1 base, with 11 bases lying between them. The CDR3 sequence is 15 residues long.

The chain recombines TRBV27 with TRBJ2-7, with TRBD2 matching 7 bases. Germline assignment: CDR1 MNHEY and CDR2 SMNVEV (reference sequence). CDR3 length: 13 amino acids. Germline trimming cut 3 bases from V and 3 bases from J; bases unmatched to any gene: 2. CDR3 nucleotides: TGTGCCAGCAGTTTGCGGGAGTTCTACGAGCAGTACTTC. It is translated as CASSLREFYEQYF.

CDR3 sequence (DNA): TGTGCCAGCAGTGATTTAGGGACAGGGCGGGCTGGGGCCAACGTCCTGACTTTC. This translates into CASSDLGTGRAGANVLTF. The genes are TRBV2 and TRBJ2-6; 9 bases agree with TRBD1. The germline CDR1 and CDR2 sequences are SNHLY and FYNNEI. With V trimmed by 3 bases and J by 2 bases, 8 bases remained unmatched. This CDR3 region has 18 residues.

The CDR3 is CASSSRTVQNIQYF. As DNA, the CDR3 is TGTGCCAGTAGTTCCCGGACAGTCCAAAACATTCAGTACTTC. This chain joins TRBV19 and TRBJ2-4; a weak D match, TRBD1 (6 bases). Between the trimmed V and J ends, which lost 5 bases and 5 bases, there was a span of 13 bases. The length of the CDR3 is 14 residues. Looked up from germline, CDR1 is LNHDA and CDR2 is SQIVND (reference sequence). Based on the CDR3 plus reference TRBV19 and TRBJ2-4, the full variable domain is DGGITQSPKYLFRKEGQNVTLSCEQNLNHDAMYWYRQDPGQGLRLIYYSQIVNDFQKGDIAEGYSVSREKKESFPLTVTSAQKNPTAFYLCASSSRTVQNIQYFGAGTRLSVL.

The genes are TRBV2 and TRBJ2-1; D possibly corresponds to TRBD2 (5 bases). Judging by the DNA end, TRBJ2-7 fits better; the J call may be wrong. CDR1 is SNHLY and CDR2 is FYNNEI in the germline V gene. The CDR3 spans 14 residues. Here the CDR3 DNA reads TGTGCCAGCAGTGTAACCCACGGGGTCTACGAGCAGTACTTC. This encodes CASSVTHGVYEQYF.

The CDR3 DNA reads as TGCGCCAGCAGCTTCGGGACGGTGGCTAATGAAAAACTGTTTTTT. Translation: CASSFGTVANEKLFF. This chain joins TRBV5-1 and TRBJ1-4; D possibly corresponds to TRBD1 (5 bases). The CDR3 has 15 residues. V lost 2 bases and J 3 bases, leaving 11 bases between the germline ends. Germline V gene sequence: CDR1 SGHRS, CDR2 YFSETQ.

This clonotype has a handful of counts. The V gene is TRBV27, the J gene TRBJ2-5, with 9 bases that match TRBD2. This CDR3 spans 12 amino acids. The germline gives CDR1 MNHEY, CDR2 SMNVEV (reference sequence). Trimming cost V 6 bases and J 5 bases; bases outside gene matches: 1. The CDR3 DNA sequence: TGTGCCAGCAGGGCGGGGGGGGAGACCCAGTACTTC. Translation gives CASRAGGETQYF.

The chain joins TRBV5-1 to TRBJ1-1, with 8 positions matching TRBD1. V gave up 4 bases and J gave up 6 bases; unmatched junction bases: 8. This CDR3 has 14 residues. Germline V gene lookup returns CDR1 SGHRS and CDR2 YFSETQ. The CDR3 nucleotides read TGCGCCAGCAGCCCCGGGACAGGCAACCCTGAAGCTTTCTTT. This sequence encodes CASSPGTGNPEAFF.

The rearrangement links TRBV6-5 to TRBJ2-1; either TRBD1 or TRBD2 may supply D (5 bases each). The CDR3 covers 13 residues. Trimming stripped 6 bases from V and 8 bases from J, with 14 bases between. CDR1 is MNHEY, CDR2 SVGAGI, per germline. This chain's CDR3 is CASRGLGDDEQFF. The DNA of the CDR3 is TGTGCCAGCAGAGGCTTGGGGGACGATGAGCAGTTCTTC.

The chain has TRBV14 and TRBJ1-2, with a weak D call TRBD1 (6 bases). This CDR3 spans 14 amino acids. CDR1 is SGHDN, CDR2 FVKESK, per germline. The V end lost 6 bases, the J end lost 4 bases, and 15 bases lay between the germline ends. The CDR3 DNA reads TGTGCCAGCAGTGAGGGGCAGGGGCCCTATGGCTACACCTTC. Translating it yields CASSEGQGPYGYTF.

The chain links TRBV20-1 to TRBJ1-4, with D unclear. V gave up 0 bases and J gave up 11 bases, with 19 bases separating them. CDR1 DFQATT and CDR2 SNEGSKA come from the germline V gene (reference sequence). There are 15 residues in the CDR3. The CDR3 loop is CSARDWNNGGGKLFF. CDR3 nucleotide sequence: TGCAGTGCTAGAGATTGGAACAATGGCGGCGGCAAACTGTTTTTT.

This clonotype was recorded at least ten times. The chain uses TRBV18 and TRBJ2-3; D remains ambiguous. CDR3 length: 12 amino acids. The germline V gene encodes CDR1 KGHSH and CDR2 LQKENI. Trimming removed 8 bases at V and 6 bases at J, with 12 bases between. The CDR3 reads CASSPRSDTQYF. Written as DNA, the CDR3 is TGTGCCAGCAGCCCAAGGAGTGATACGCAGTATTTT.

A single count supports this clonotype. Sequence at one end of the junction differs from germline and may be a read error. This chain uses TRBV7-2 with TRBJ2-3, with unresolved D. The CDR3 contains 16 residues. Germline-derived CDR1 and CDR2 are SGHTA and FQGNSA. This CDR3 is CVSSPLLPRGTDTQYF. The CDR3 DNA is TGTGTCAGCAGCCCCCTCCTGCCCCGGGGCACAGATACGCAGTATTTT.

Comment on this clonotype: Since a much larger clone is just one base distant, this may be a read error. The chain couples TRBV20-1 to TRBJ2-1, with 8 bases fitting TRBD2. The CDR3 consists of 15 residues. Germline values: CDR1 DFQATT, CDR2 SNEGSKA (reference sequence). The CDR3 loop is CSTRESGGSYNEQFF. DNA of the CDR3: TGCAGTACTAGAGAGAGCGGGGGCTCCTACAATGAGCAGTTCTTC.

This clonotype has just one count. The chain joins TRBV28 to TRBJ2-1, with a possible D match to TRBD2 (5 bases). Germline loops: CDR1 MDHEN, CDR2 SYDVKM. V lost 3 bases to trimming and J lost 9 bases, with 12 bases between them. The CDR3 is made up of 13 amino acids. The CDR3 DNA reads as TGTGCCAGCAGTTTTAGACTCAGCGGTGAGCAGTTCTTC. Translated, it gives CASSFRLSGEQFF.

J is TRBJ2-3 and V is TRBV10-3, with D possibly being TRBD2 (7 bases). This CDR3 contains 17 residues. Per the germline V gene, CDR1 is ENHRY and CDR2 is SYGVKD. V was trimmed by 8 bases and J by 1 base, leaving 22 bases between them. CDR3 sequence (DNA): TGTGCCATCGGTGGGGGCGGGAGACGTAGCGGCACAGATACGCAGTATTTT. It is translated as CAIGGGGRRSGTDTQYF.

The V call is TRBV12-3 or TRBV12-4, the J call TRBJ2-4; no firm D call. This CDR3 region has 14 residues. V gave up 5 bases and J gave up 7 bases, with 15 bases separating them. The CDR3 region has the DNA TGTGCCAGCAGTCCTGCGATCAAGGGTAACATTCAGTACTTC. It is translated as CASSPAIKGNIQYF.

This rearrangement joins TRBV5-1 to TRBJ1-4; D not certain. The germline V gene encodes CDR1 SGHRS and CDR2 YFSETQ. CDR3 length: 12 amino acids. Deletions cut 0 bases from V and 10 bases from J, with 7 bases between. CDR3 sequence: CASSLDLGKLFF. Here the CDR3 DNA reads TGCGCCAGCAGCTTGGACCTTGGAAAACTGTTTTTT.

V is TRBV7-2 and J is TRBJ1-1; D unclear. Germline CDR1 SGHTA, CDR2 FQGNSA. Trimming removed 8 bases from V and 3 bases from J, with 7 bases in between. The CDR3 loop spans 11 amino acids. The CDR3 nucleotides read TGTGCCAGCGGCTGGGACACTGAAGCTTTCTTT. This codes for CASGWDTEAFF.

CDR3 region: CAITTTGDMNTEAFF. The CDR3 bases are TGTGCCATCACTACGACGGGAGACATGAACACTGAAGCTTTCTTT. The chain couples TRBV10-3 to TRBJ1-1; no firm D call. Trimming took off 7 bases at V and 0 bases at J, with 15 bases between the two ends. CDR3 size: 15 residues. From germline, CDR1 is ENHRY and CDR2 SYGVKD.

Notes on this clonotype: At one of its ends the junction is not consistent with the germline gene, which may arise from a read error. The chain is built from TRBV7-9 and TRBJ1-2; possible D gene TRBD1, 5 bases. The germline gives CDR1 SEHNR, CDR2 FQNEAQ (reference sequence). CDR3 length: 18 residues. CDR3 region: CASSLSSWIARGDYGNTF. The CDR3 DNA sequence: TGTGCCAGCAGCTTAAGTTCCTGGATTGCCCGCGGGGACTATGGCAACACCTTC. Full variable domain (remainder filled in from reference TRBV7-9 and TRBJ1-2): DTGVSQNPRHKITKRGQNVTFRCDPISEHNRLYWYRQTLGQGPEFLTYFQNEAQLEKSRLLSDRFSAERPKGSFSTLEIQRTEQGDSAMYLCASSLSSWIARGDYGNTFGSGTRLTVV.

The V and J genes are TRBV5-4 and TRBJ2-7, with TRBD2 matching 8 bases. Germline assignment: CDR1 SGHNT and CDR2 YYREEE (reference sequence). The CDR3 covers 20 residues. V lost 1 base and J lost 2; bases outside the gene matches: 20. The CDR3 here is CASSLIGRALGAHKPYEQYF. The CDR3 bases are TGTGCCAGCAGCTTGATCGGGAGGGCCCTCGGTGCCCATAAGCCCTACGAGCAGTACTTC.

The chain carries TRBV6-5 and TRBJ2-5, with no clear D. Germline V gene data show CDR1 as MNHEY and CDR2 as SVGAGI. Trimming left V 4 bases short and J 4 bases short, with 10 bases between. The CDR3 spans 13 residues. CDR3 sequence reads: CASSSRIPETQYF. CDR3 in DNA: TGTGCCAGCAGTTCCAGAATCCCAGAGACCCAGTACTTC.

The CDR3 reads CSASGLAGDTQYF. Written as DNA, the CDR3 is TGCAGTGCTAGCGGGCTAGCAGGAGATACGCAGTATTTT. The rearrangement links TRBV20-1 to TRBJ2-3; TRBD2 might be the D (5 bases). Trimming took off 3 bases at V and 5 bases at J, with 12 bases between the two ends. The CDR3 is 13 residues long. The germline V gene encodes CDR1 DFQATT and CDR2 SNEGSKA (reference sequence).

This CDR3 reads CATSTIVWTKNIQYF. As DNA, the CDR3 is TGTGCCACCAGCACAATTGTTTGGACCAAAAACATTCAGTACTTC. V is TRBV15 and J is TRBJ2-4; D is uncertain. Germline lookup yields CDR1 LNHNV and CDR2 YYDKDF (reference sequence). This CDR3 region has 15 residues. The V and J ends lost 4 bases and 2 bases respectively, with 12 bases between them.

The chain is built from TRBV4-1 and TRBJ1-1; the D is unclear. The CDR3 spans 13 residues. V lost 5 bases and J lost 4, with 11 bases in between. Germline-derived CDR1 and CDR2 are MGHRA and YSYEKL. The CDR3 here is CASSSRVATEAFF. The CDR3 DNA reads as TGCGCCAGCAGCTCCAGAGTGGCCACTGAAGCTTTCTTT.